This passage covers 6 T cell receptor beta chains from one sample sequenced in a study of radiation and T cells in renal cell carcinoma. The time point is: baseline pretreatment blood. Documented treatment: 15 Gy SBRT to primary tumor, nephrectomy 4 weeks later. Generated by immunoSEQ multiplex PCR, the TCRdb table keeps only in-frame clones and is missing some. The data hold about 160,000 clones, with about nine tenths observed a single time. The material sequenced was blood, taken from a patient whose treatment included radiotherapy and nephrectomy. The receptors originated from a woman between 70 and 85 years old with renal cell carcinoma.

The J gene is TRBJ2-7, the V gene TRBV7-6, with D perhaps TRBD2 (6 bases). Trimming stripped 1 base from V and 2 bases from J, with 18 bases between. There are 17 residues in the CDR3. Germline loops: CDR1 SGHVS, CDR2 FNYEAQ. CDR3 protein: CASSLEVRGTFAYEQYF. The CDR3 DNA sequence: TGTGCCAGCAGCTTAGAGGTTCGGGGGACCTTCGCCTACGAGCAGTACTTC.

With respect to this clone: The sample has other DNA sequences that encode this CDR3 too. The chain carries TRBV19 and TRBJ2-3; TRBD2 matches at 13 bases. J lost 1 base, V lost 6 bases, and 4 bases had no gene match. The germline gives CDR1 LNHDA, CDR2 SQIVND (reference sequence). The CDR3 has 16 amino acids. CDR3 sequence (DNA): TGTGCCAGTAGCCGCGGACTAGCGGGGGGCACAGATACGCAGTATTTT. Protein: CASSRGLAGGTDTQYF.

This chain uses TRBV7-2 with TRBJ1-1; TRBD1 might be the D (5 bases). Germline CDR1 SGHTA, CDR2 FQGNSA. V was shortened by 5 bases and J by 6 bases, with 16 bases between the two germline ends. This CDR3 has 14 residues. CDR3 protein: CASSSQRGKSEAFF. The CDR3 nucleotides are TGTGCCAGCAGCAGCCAGCGGGGGAAATCTGAAGCTTTCTTT.

V is TRBV7-2 and J is TRBJ1-2; D is possibly TRBD1 (5 bases). Germline V lookup: CDR1 SGHTA, CDR2 FQGNSA. With 5 bases removed from V and 7 bases from J, the gap between germline ends came to 26 bases. The CDR3 is 17 amino acids. The DNA of the CDR3 is TGTGCCAGCAGCGGACGAGTGGCCGGGGCGTTCAGGACTGGCTACACCTTC. As protein: CASSGRVAGAFRTGYTF.

This chain links TRBV15 with TRBJ1-1; a possible D gene is TRBD1 (5 bases). Germline assignment: CDR1 LNHNV and CDR2 YYDKDF (reference sequence). V was shortened by 0 bases and J by 1 base, with 6 bases between the two germline ends. The CDR3 is made up of 14 amino acids. This chain's CDR3 is CATSRDQGNTEAFF. The CDR3 nucleotides read TGTGCCACCAGCAGAGATCAGGGGAACACTGAAGCTTTCTTT.

The chain has TRBV7-3 and TRBJ2-7; 10 nucleotides align to TRBD1. The CDR3 loop spans 14 amino acids. Germline V CDR1 and CDR2: SGHTA, FQGTGA. V shed 4 bases and J 4 bases; nucleotides not matched to a gene: 4. DNA of the CDR3: TGTGCCAGCAGCTCTGACAGGGGGCCATACGAGCAGTACTTC. Translation gives CASSSDRGPYEQYF.